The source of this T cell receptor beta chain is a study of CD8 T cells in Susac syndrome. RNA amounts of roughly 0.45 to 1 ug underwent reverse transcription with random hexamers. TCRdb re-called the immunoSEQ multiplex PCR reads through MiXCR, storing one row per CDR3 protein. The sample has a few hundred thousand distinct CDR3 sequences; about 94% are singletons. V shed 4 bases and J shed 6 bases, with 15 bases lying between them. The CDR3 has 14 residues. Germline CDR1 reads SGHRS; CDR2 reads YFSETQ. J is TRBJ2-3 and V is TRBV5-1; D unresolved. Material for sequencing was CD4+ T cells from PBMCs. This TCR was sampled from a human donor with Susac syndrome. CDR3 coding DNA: TGCGCCAGCAGCCCGACGGGCGCAGGCGATACGCAGTATTTT. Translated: CASSPTGAGDTQYF.